What follows are 26 T cell receptor beta chains derived from one specimen sequenced in a study of lymphopenia after photon versus proton radiotherapy (dated by TCRdb to about 2019). Library preparation used the immunoSEQ multiplex PCR assay. The table was pulled from immuneACCESS by TCRdb, which kept in-frame rearrangements only. Such tables lose some clones; where checked, under half of the loss comes from unresolved V genes, and the rest has no known cause. Across this sample there are under 75,000 clones, with 92% seen only once. The top ten hold about 2% of the sample. The source was peripheral blood, collected from a patient treated with photon-based radiotherapy. The receptors were sampled from a woman in her thirties or forties with cholangiocarcinoma.

Here the CDR3 DNA reads TGTGCCAGTAGTGCGGGACAGTTCCTTAATCAGCCCCAGCATTTT. Protein sequence: CASSAGQFLNQPQHF. V gene TRBV19 combines with J gene TRBJ1-5, with 7 bases that match TRBD1. Losses at the gene ends were 5 bases for V and 4 bases for J; bases not matched to a gene: 8. The CDR3 runs to 15 residues. Looked up from germline, CDR1 is LNHDA and CDR2 is SQIVND (reference sequence). The whole variable domain, remainder taken from reference TRBV19 and TRBJ1-5, is DGGITQSPKYLFRKEGQNVTLSCEQNLNHDAMYWYRQDPGQGLRLIYYSQIVNDFQKGDIAEGYSVSREKKESFPLTVTSAQKNPTAFYLCASSAGQFLNQPQHFGDGTRLSIL.

The rearrangement links TRBV28 to TRBJ1-4; D unclear. The germline V and J ends were trimmed by 8 bases and 9 bases, with 25 bases remaining between them. Germline V gives CDR1 MDHEN, CDR2 SYDVKM. CDR3 length equals 16 residues. Here the CDR3 reads CASRPTNLPMSKKLFF. CDR3 DNA: TGTGCCAGCCGGCCTACGAATTTACCCATGTCCAAAAAACTGTTTTTT.

V gene TRBV19 combines with J gene TRBJ2-5, with a possible D match to TRBD2 (5 bases). Germline V lookup: CDR1 LNHDA, CDR2 SQIVND (reference sequence). V was cut by 3 bases and J by 4 bases, with 15 bases left in between. The CDR3 runs 15 residues. Here the CDR3 reads CASSIPGLEGETQYF. The CDR3 DNA sequence: TGTGCCAGTAGTATCCCGGGCCTTGAGGGAGAGACCCAGTACTTC.

The chain employs TRBV29-1 and TRBJ2-3; 11 bases match TRBD2. CDR1 and CDR2 from the germline V gene are SQVTM and ANQGSEA. Trimming took 3 bases from V and 2 from J; bases not matched to a gene: 1. The CDR3 contains 14 residues. The CDR3: CSVDSGRDTDTQYF. CDR3 DNA sequence: TGCAGCGTTGATAGCGGGAGGGACACAGATACGCAGTATTTT.

This chain connects TRBV6-1 to TRBJ2-2; a weak D match, TRBD1 (5 bases). This CDR3 is built from 14 residues. V gave up 2 bases and J gave up 7 bases, with 11 bases separating them. CDR1 is MNHNS, CDR2 SASEGT, per germline. CDR3 nucleotides: TGTGCCAGCAGTGAATCAGGGTTTAACGGGGAGCTGTTTTTT. It codes for CASSESGFNGELFF.

The chain links TRBV6-1 to TRBJ2-7; 8 positions match TRBD1. V dropped 8 bases and J dropped 2; count of bases not matched to a gene: 8. The CDR3 is 14 amino acids. Per germline, CDR1 MNHNS and CDR2 SASEGT. DNA for the CDR3: TGTGCCAGCTTTTCCGGGACAGGTACCTACGAGCAGTACTTC. This codes for CASFSGTGTYEQYF.

The rearrangement links TRBV19 to TRBJ1-5; D unresolved. The CDR3 has 13 residues. Germline V gene data show CDR1 as LNHDA and CDR2 as SQIVND (reference sequence). V dropped 1 base and J dropped 4 bases, with 5 bases sitting between them. For the CDR3, the DNA is TGTGCCAGTAGTATAGGCCCTAATCAGCCCCAGCATTTT. Translation: CASSIGPNQPQHF.

The chain links TRBV27 to TRBJ2-3; 8 nucleotides align to TRBD2. Germline trimming cut 3 bases from V and 1 base from J; bases unmatched to any gene: 3. Germline V lookup: CDR1 MNHEY, CDR2 SMNVEV (reference sequence). The CDR3 runs to 15 residues. The chain's CDR3 is CASSFQAGGTDTQYF. The CDR3 coding sequence is TGTGCCAGCAGTTTCCAAGCGGGGGGCACAGATACGCAGTATTTT.

The chain is built from TRBV30 and TRBJ1-6, with D uncertain. From germline, CDR1 is GTSNPN and CDR2 SVGIG (reference sequence). V lost 3 bases to trimming and J lost 7 bases, with 13 bases between them. CDR3 size: 14 residues. CDR3 in amino acids: CAWRARWVNSPLHF. The CDR3 nucleotides are TGTGCCTGGAGGGCCCGTTGGGTCAATTCACCCCTCCACTTT.

The chain has TRBV4-1 and TRBJ1-1; TRBD1 matches 8 bases. This CDR3 contains 15 residues. J gave up 6 bases and V 3 bases, and 9 bases lay outside the gene matches. Germline V CDR1 and CDR2: MGHRA, YSYEKL. The CDR3 spells CASSQDRVVRSEAFF. Written as DNA, the CDR3 is TGCGCCAGCAGCCAGGACAGGGTGGTAAGGTCTGAAGCTTTCTTT.

The chain combines TRBV14 with TRBJ1-4, with 7 nucleotides matching TRBD1. Trimming removed 0 bases from V and 3 bases from J; junction bases left unmatched: 4. The CDR3 loop spans 16 amino acids. Per the germline V gene, CDR1 is SGHDN and CDR2 is FVKESK. The CDR3 protein is CASSQEMQGANEKLFF. The CDR3 DNA reads as TGTGCCAGCAGCCAAGAAATGCAGGGGGCTAATGAAAAACTGTTTTTT. The whole variable domain, filled in from reference TRBV14 and TRBJ1-4, reads EAGVTQFPSHSVIEKGQTVTLRCDPISGHDNLYWYRRVMGKEIKFLLHFVKESKQDESGMPNNRFLAERTGGTYSTLKVQPAELEDSGVYFCASSQEMQGANEKLFFGSGTQLSVL.

The J gene is TRBJ1-2, the V gene TRBV6-1; D gene uncertain. The CDR3 covers 12 residues. The germline gives CDR1 MNHNS, CDR2 SASEGT. V gave up 6 bases and J gave up 4 bases, with 9 bases separating them. The CDR3 sequence is CASRTMSYGYTF. The CDR3 bases are TGTGCCAGCAGGACGATGTCCTATGGCTACACCTTC.

The V call is TRBV12-5, the J call TRBJ2-6; D is ambiguous. Per the germline V gene, CDR1 is LGHNT and CDR2 is FRNRAP. The CDR3 is 13 amino acids. Here the CDR3 reads CASSASGANVLTF. CDR3 coding DNA: TGTGCATCCAGTGCCTCTGGGGCCAACGTCCTGACTTTC.

The chain has TRBV9 and TRBJ2-7, with D unresolved. Trimming took 4 bases from V and 2 from J, leaving 19 bases between them. The CDR3 is 16 amino acids. Germline CDR1 is SGDLS and CDR2 is YYNGEE. In DNA form, the CDR3 reads TGTGCCAGCAGCCCCGAGGCAGACCTGGAGCCCTACGAGCAGTACTTC. Translated, it gives CASSPEADLEPYEQYF.

The V and J genes are TRBV4-3 and TRBJ2-7, with 10 nucleotides matching TRBD2. The CDR3 spans 15 residues. The germline gives CDR1 LGHNA, CDR2 YSLEER. V shed 1 base, J shed 1 base, and the junction held 1 base outside the gene matches. The CDR3 reads CASSQVAGGSYEQYF. The CDR3 coding sequence is TGCGCCAGCAGCCAAGTAGCGGGAGGTTCCTACGAGCAGTACTTC.

The chain combines TRBV28 with TRBJ1-6; D call uncertain. Germline V gene sequence: CDR1 MDHEN, CDR2 SYDVKM. The germline V and J ends were trimmed by 5 bases and 8 bases, with 19 bases remaining between them. CDR3 size: 16 residues. DNA for the CDR3: TGTGCCAGCAGTCCGATAATCGGATTGCGGGATTCACCCCTCCACTTT. It yields the protein CASSPIIGLRDSPLHF.

This clone was picked up one time. The V gene is TRBV4-2, the J gene TRBJ2-1; 13 nucleotides agree with TRBD2. Germline trimming cut 4 bases from V and 4 bases from J; bases unmatched to any gene: 4. Germline V gene data show CDR1 as LGHNA and CDR2 as YNFKEQ. This CDR3 is 16 amino acids long. The CDR3 DNA sequence: TGTGCCAGCAGCCTTGGACTAGCGGGGGTATACAATGAGCAGTTCTTC. This codes for CASSLGLAGVYNEQFF.

V usage is TRBV28 and J usage is TRBJ1-1; 7 nucleotides align to TRBD1. The CDR3 loop spans 11 amino acids. Germline values: CDR1 MDHEN, CDR2 SYDVKM. Trimming took 7 bases from V and 12 from J; bases not matched to a gene: 8. CDR3 nucleotide sequence: TGTGCCAGCAAAGACACAGGGGAGACTTTCTTT. It specifies CASKDTGETFF.

The chain employs TRBV19 and TRBJ1-1; 8 nucleotides agree with TRBD1. This CDR3 spans 15 amino acids. V gave up 8 bases and J gave up 4 bases; unmatched junction bases: 12. CDR1 is LNHDA and CDR2 is SQIVND in the germline V gene (reference sequence). The CDR3 loop is CASATVKTGVTEAFF. Written as DNA, the CDR3 is TGTGCCAGTGCCACGGTCAAGACAGGGGTCACTGAAGCTTTCTTT.

The rearrangement uses TRBV28 and TRBJ1-5; D unclear. Germline V gene lookup returns CDR1 MDHEN and CDR2 SYDVKM. There are 14 residues in the CDR3. Trimming took 6 bases from V and 0 from J, leaving 9 bases between them. CDR3 coding DNA: TGTGCCAGCAGCCCCTTCCTTAGCAATCAGCCCCAGCATTTT. This translates into CASSPFLSNQPQHF.

The rearrangement uses TRBV5-1 and TRBJ2-7; the D gene is possibly TRBD1 (6 bases). Germline V gives CDR1 SGHRS, CDR2 YFSETQ. The CDR3 extends over 18 amino acids. V was cut by 7 bases and J by 4 bases, with 30 bases left in between. The chain's CDR3 is CASSPQGTSLGVAYEQYF. DNA of the CDR3: TGCGCCAGCTCACCCCAGGGGACCTCTTTAGGGGTCGCTTACGAGCAGTACTTC. The entire variable domain, with the rest obtained from reference TRBV5-1 and TRBJ2-7, is as follows: KAGVTQTPRYLIKTRGQQVTLSCSPISGHRSVSWYQQTPGQGLQFLFEYFSETQRNKGNFPGRFSGRQFSNSRSEMNVSTLELGDSALYLCASSPQGTSLGVAYEQYFGPGTRLTVT.

The chain employs TRBV5-1 and TRBJ2-1; tentatively, D is TRBD1 or TRBD2 (5 bases each). Germline V gene lookup returns CDR1 SGHRS and CDR2 YFSETQ. The V end was cut by 4 bases, the J end by 6 bases, with 11 bases between. This CDR3 contains 13 residues. Here the CDR3 DNA reads TGCGCCAGCAGCCCGGGGACGGGCAATGAGCAGTTCTTC. Amino acid sequence: CASSPGTGNEQFF. Full variable domain (outside the CDR3, taken from reference TRBV5-1 and TRBJ2-1): KAGVTQTPRYLIKTRGQQVTLSCSPISGHRSVSWYQQTPGQGLQFLFEYFSETQRNKGNFPGRFSGRQFSNSRSEMNVSTLELGDSALYLCASSPGTGNEQFFGPGTRLTVL.

Only one count was recorded for this clone. The V call is TRBV5-8, the J call TRBJ2-7; no firm D call. The germline V gene encodes CDR1 SGHTS and CDR2 YDEGEE. V was clipped by 6 bases and J by 6 bases, with 13 bases between them. The CDR3 totals 12 residues. CDR3 nucleotides: TGTGCCAGCAACGTCCTCCGAGGCGAGCAGTACTTC. This encodes CASNVLRGEQYF. Full variable domain (remainder filled in from reference TRBV5-8 and TRBJ2-7): EAGVTQSPTHLIKTRGQQATLRCSPISGHTSVYWYQQALGLGLQFLLWYDEGEERNRGNFPPRFSGRQFPNYSSELNVNALELEDSALYLCASNVLRGEQYFGPGTRLTVT.

CDR3 amino acids: CASSLVTGGGFGANVLTF. The CDR3 DNA is TGCGCCAGCAGCTTGGTGACAGGGGGCGGATTCGGGGCCAACGTCCTGACTTTC. The V and J genes are TRBV5-1 and TRBJ2-6; TRBD1 matches 10 bases. This CDR3 spans 18 amino acids. Trimming removed 0 bases from V and 4 bases from J; junction bases left unmatched: 7. CDR1 SGHRS and CDR2 YFSETQ come from the germline V gene. The complete variable domain, with remaining parts taken from reference TRBV5-1 and TRBJ2-6, reads KAGVTQTPRYLIKTRGQQVTLSCSPISGHRSVSWYQQTPGQGLQFLFEYFSETQRNKGNFPGRFSGRQFSNSRSEMNVSTLELGDSALYLCASSLVTGGGFGANVLTFGAGSRLTVL.

The V gene is TRBV28, the J gene TRBJ1-2; TRBD1 might be the D (6 bases). Between the trimmed V and J ends, which lost 7 bases and 4 bases, there was a span of 16 bases. The germline gives CDR1 MDHEN, CDR2 SYDVKM. The CDR3 totals 14 residues. The CDR3 here is CASTSQGYGYGYTF. CDR3 in DNA: TGTGCCAGCACCTCACAGGGTTACGGCTATGGCTACACCTTC.

This rearrangement joins TRBV2 to TRBJ1-1; tentatively, D is TRBD1 (6 bases). V lost 10 bases, J lost 8 bases, and 20 bases lay in between. Germline CDR1 and CDR2: SNHLY and FYNNEI. This CDR3 region has 13 residues. Written as DNA, the CDR3 is TGTGCCATACGGATAGGGGGGGGGACCGAAGCTTTCTTT. It yields the protein CAIRIGGGTEAFF.